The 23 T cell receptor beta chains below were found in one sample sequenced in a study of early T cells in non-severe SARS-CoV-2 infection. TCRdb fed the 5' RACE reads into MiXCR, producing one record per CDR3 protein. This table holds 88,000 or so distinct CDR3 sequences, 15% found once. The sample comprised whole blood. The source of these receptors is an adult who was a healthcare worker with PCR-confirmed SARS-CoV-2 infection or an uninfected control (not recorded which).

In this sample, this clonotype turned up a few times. The CDR3 bases are TGTGCCAGCAGCCACCGACCCCATGAGCAGTTCTTC. It codes for CASSHRPHEQFF. This chain uses TRBV6-6 with TRBJ2-1; no clear D. Germline lookup yields CDR1 MNHNY and CDR2 SVGAGI (reference sequence). The length of the CDR3 is 12 residues. V lost 6 bases to trimming and J lost 8 bases, with 11 bases between them.

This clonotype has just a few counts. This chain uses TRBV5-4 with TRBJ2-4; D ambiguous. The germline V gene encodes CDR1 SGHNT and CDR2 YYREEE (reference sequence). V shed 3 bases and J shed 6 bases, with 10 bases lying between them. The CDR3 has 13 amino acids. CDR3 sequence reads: CASSSTDRNIQYF. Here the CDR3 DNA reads TGTGCCAGCAGCTCTACCGATCGAAACATTCAGTACTTC.

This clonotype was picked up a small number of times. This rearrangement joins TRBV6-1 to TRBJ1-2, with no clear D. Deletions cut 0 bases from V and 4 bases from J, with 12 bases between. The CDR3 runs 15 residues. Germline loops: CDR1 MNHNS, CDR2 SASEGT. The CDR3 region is CASSEALRGTYGYTF. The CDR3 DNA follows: TGTGCCAGCAGTGAAGCGCTACGGGGAACCTATGGCTACACCTTC.

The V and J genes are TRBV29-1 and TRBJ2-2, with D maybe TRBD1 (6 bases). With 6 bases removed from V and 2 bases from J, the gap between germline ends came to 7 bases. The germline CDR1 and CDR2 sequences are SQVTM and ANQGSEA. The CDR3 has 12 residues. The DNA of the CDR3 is TGCAGCGTCGGGACAAACACCGGGGAGCTGTTTTTT. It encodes CSVGTNTGELFF.

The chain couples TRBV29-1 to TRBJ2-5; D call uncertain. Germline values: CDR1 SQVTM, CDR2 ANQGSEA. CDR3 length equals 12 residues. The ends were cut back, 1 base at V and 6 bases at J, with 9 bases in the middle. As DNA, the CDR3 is TGCAGCGTTGAAGCTGAGGTGAAGACCCAGTACTTC. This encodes CSVEAEVKTQYF.

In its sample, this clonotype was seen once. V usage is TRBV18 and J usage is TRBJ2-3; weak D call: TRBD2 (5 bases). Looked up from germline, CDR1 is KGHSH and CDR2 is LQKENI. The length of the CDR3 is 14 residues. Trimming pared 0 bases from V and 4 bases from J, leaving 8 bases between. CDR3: CASSPPTKADTQYF. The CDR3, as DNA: TGTGCCAGCTCACCACCGACTAAGGCAGATACGCAGTATTTT. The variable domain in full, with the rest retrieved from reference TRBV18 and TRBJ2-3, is NAGVMQNPRHLVRRRGQEARLRCSPMKGHSHVYWYRQLPEEGLKFMVYLQKENIIDESGMPKERFSAEFPKEGPSILRIQQVVRGDSAAYFCASSPPTKADTQYFGPGTRLTVL.

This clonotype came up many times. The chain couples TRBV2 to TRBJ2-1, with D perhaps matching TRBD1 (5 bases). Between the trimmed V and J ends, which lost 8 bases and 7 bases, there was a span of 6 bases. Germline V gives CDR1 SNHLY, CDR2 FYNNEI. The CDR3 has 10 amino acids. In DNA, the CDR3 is TGTGCCAGCGGACATAATGAGCAGTTCTTC. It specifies CASGHNEQFF.

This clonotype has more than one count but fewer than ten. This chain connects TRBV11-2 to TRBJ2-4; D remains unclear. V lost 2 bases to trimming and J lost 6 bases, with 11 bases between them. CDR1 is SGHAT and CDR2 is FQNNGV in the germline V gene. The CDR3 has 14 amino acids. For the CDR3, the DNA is TGTGCCAGCAGCTTAAGACCGAAAGGAAACATTCAGTACTTC. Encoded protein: CASSLRPKGNIQYF.

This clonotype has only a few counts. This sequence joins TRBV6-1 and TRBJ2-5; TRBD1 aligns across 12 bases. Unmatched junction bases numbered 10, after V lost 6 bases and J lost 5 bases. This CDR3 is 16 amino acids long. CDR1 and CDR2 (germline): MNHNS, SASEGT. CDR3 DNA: TGTGCCAGCAGACCCCCGGGACAGGGGGCTTTGGAGACCCAGTACTTC. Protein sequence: CASRPPGQGALETQYF.

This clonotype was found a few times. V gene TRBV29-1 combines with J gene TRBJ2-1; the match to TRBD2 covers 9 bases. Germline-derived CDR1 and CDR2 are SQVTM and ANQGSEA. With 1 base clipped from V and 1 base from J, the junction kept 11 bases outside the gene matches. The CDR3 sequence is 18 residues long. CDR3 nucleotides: TGCAGCGTTGAAGGGGCTAGCGGGAACTCACAATCCTACAATGAGCAGTTCTTC. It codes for CSVEGASGNSQSYNEQFF.

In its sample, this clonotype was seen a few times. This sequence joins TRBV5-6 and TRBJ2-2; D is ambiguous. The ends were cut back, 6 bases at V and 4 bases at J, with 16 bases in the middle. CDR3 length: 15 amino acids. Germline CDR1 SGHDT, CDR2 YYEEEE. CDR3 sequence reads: CASTFMKGRTGELFF. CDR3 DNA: TGTGCCAGCACCTTTATGAAGGGCCGCACCGGGGAGCTGTTTTTT.

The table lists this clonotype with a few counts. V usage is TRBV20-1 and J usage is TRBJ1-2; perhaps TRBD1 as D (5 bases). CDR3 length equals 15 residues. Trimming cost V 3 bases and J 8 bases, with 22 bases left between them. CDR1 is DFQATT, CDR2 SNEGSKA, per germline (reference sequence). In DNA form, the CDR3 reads TGCAGTGCTAGTAATTCGGGACTGTATGGCTACGGCTACACCTTC. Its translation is CSASNSGLYGYGYTF.

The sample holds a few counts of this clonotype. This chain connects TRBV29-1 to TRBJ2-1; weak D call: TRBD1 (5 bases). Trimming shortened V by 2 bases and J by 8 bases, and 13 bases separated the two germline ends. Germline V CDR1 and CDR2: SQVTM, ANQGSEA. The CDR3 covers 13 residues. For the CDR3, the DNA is TGCAGCGTTGAAAGACAGCATCGCGATGAGCAGTTCTTC. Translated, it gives CSVERQHRDEQFF.

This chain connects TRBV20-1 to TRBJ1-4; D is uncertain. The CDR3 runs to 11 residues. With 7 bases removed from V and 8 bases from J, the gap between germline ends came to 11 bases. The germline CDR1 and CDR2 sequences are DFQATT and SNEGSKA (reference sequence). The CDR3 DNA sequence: TGCAGTGTTAACCTCCGGGAAAAACTGTTTTTT. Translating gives CSVNLREKLFF.

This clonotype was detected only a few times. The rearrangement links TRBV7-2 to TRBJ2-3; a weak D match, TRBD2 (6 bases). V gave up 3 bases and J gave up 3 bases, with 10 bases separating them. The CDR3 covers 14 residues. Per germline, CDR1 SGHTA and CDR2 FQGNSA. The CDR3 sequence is CASSFGRTTDTQYF. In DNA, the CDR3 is TGTGCCAGCAGCTTTGGGAGGACGACAGATACGCAGTATTTT.

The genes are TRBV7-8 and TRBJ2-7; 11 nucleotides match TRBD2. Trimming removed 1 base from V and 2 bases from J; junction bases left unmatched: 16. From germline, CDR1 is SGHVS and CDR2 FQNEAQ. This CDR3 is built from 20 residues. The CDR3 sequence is CASSLEFGLAGGDRTYEQYF. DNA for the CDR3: TGTGCCAGCAGCTTAGAGTTCGGGCTAGCGGGAGGCGACAGAACCTACGAGCAGTACTTC. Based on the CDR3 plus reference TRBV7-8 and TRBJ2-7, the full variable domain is GAGVSQSPRYKVAKRGQDVALRCDPISGHVSLFWYQQALGQGPEFLTYFQNEAQLDKSGLPSDRFFAERPEGSVSTLKIQRTQQEDSAVYLCASSLEFGLAGGDRTYEQYFGPGTRLTVT.

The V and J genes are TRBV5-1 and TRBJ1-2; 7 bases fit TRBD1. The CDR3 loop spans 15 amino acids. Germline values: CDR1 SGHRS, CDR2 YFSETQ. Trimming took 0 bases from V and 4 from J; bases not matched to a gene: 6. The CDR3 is CASSLGPGQFYGYTF. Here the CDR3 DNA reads TGCGCCAGCAGCTTGGGGCCGGGACAGTTCTATGGCTACACCTTC. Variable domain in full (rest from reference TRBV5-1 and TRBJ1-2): KAGVTQTPRYLIKTRGQQVTLSCSPISGHRSVSWYQQTPGQGLQFLFEYFSETQRNKGNFPGRFSGRQFSNSRSEMNVSTLELGDSALYLCASSLGPGQFYGYTFGSGTRLTVV.

Here the CDR3 DNA reads TGCAGCGTTGAGACGGTGAACACTGAAGCTTTCTTT. It codes for CSVETVNTEAFF. The rearrangement uses TRBV29-1 and TRBJ1-1; D is undetermined. The length of the CDR3 is 12 residues. V shed 3 bases and J shed 0 bases, with 5 bases lying between them. CDR1 SQVTM and CDR2 ANQGSEA come from the germline V gene.

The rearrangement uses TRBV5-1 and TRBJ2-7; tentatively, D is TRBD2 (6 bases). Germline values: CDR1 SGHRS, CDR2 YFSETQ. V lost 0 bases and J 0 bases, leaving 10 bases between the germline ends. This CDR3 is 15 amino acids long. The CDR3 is CASSLEDGGSYEQYF. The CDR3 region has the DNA TGCGCCAGCAGCTTGGAGGACGGGGGCTCCTACGAGCAGTACTTC.

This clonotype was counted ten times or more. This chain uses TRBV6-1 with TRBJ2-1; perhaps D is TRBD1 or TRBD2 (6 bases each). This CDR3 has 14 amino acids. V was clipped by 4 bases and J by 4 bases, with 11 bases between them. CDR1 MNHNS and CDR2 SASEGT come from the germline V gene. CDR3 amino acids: CASSVEGEYNEQFF. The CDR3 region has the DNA TGTGCCAGCAGTGTGGAGGGGGAGTACAATGAGCAGTTCTTC.

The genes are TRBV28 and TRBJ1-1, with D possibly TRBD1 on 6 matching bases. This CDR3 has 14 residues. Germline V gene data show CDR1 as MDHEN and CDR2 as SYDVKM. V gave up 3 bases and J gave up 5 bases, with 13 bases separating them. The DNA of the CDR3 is TGTGCCAGCAGTTTCGCAGGGGCGGGAACTGAAGCTTTCTTT. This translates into CASSFAGAGTEAFF.

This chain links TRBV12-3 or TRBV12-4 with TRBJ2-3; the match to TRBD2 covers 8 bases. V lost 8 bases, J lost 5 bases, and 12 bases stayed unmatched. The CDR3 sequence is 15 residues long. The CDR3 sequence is CASDLSASGRDTQYF. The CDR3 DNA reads TGTGCCAGCGATCTTTCAGCAAGCGGGAGAGATACGCAGTATTTT.

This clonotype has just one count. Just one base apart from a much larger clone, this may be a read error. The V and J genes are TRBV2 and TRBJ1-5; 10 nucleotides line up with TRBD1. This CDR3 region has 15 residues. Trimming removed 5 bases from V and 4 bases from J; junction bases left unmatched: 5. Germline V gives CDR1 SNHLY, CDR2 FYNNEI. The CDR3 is CASSRTGGYNQPQHF. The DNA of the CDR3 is TGTGCCAGCAGTCGGACAGGGGGTTATAATCAGCCCCAGCATTTT.